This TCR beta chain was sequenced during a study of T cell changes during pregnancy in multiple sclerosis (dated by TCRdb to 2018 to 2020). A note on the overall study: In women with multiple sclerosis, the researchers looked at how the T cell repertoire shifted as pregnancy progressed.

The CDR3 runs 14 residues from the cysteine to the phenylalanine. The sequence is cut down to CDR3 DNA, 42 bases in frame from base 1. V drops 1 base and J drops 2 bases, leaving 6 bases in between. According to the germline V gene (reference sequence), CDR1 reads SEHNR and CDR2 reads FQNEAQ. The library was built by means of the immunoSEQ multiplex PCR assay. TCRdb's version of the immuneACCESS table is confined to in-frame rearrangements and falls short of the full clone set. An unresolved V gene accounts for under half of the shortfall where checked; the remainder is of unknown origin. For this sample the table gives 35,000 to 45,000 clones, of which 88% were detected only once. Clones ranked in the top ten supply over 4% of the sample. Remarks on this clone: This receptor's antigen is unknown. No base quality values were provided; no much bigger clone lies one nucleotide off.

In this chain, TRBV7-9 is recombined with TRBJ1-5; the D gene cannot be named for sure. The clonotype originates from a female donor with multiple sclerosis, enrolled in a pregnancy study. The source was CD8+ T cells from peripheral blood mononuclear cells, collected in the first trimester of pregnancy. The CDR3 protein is CASSLGGGNQPQHF. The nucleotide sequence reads TGTGCCAGCAGCTTAGGGGGAGGCAATCAGCCCCAGCATTTT. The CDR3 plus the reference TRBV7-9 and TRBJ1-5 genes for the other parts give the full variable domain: DTGVSQNPRHKITKRGQNVTFRCDPISEHNRLYWYRQTLGQGPEFLTYFQNEAQLEKSRLLSDRFSAERPKGSFSTLEIQRTEQGDSAMYLCASSLGGGNQPQHFGDGTRLSIL.